The rows below give T cell receptor beta chains drawn from one sample of a study of cytomegalovirus exposure and HLA in healthy donors. Only in-frame clones appear in the TCRdb table, and some are missing; sequencing was by immunoSEQ multiplex PCR. This sample's table reports some 120,000 clones. Sequencing was carried out using PBMCs. The receptors were sampled from a man younger than 35 in good health and CMV-seronegative. Each CDR3 is given with its conserved first and last residue. The D gene is left open where the match is weak.

V: TRBV29-1
D: TRBD1
J: TRBJ1-1
CDR3: CSVLTDRANTEAFF
DNA: TGCAGCGTTCTAACGGACAGGGCGAACACTGAAGCTTTCTTT

V: TRBV9
D: TRBD2
J: TRBJ2-2
CDR3: CASGGGLVSTGELFF
DNA: TGTGCCAGCGGCGGCGGACTAGTGAGCACCGGGGAGCTGTTTTTT

V: TRBV9
D: TRBD2
J: TRBJ2-7
CDR3: CASSVASGRYEQYF
DNA: TGTGCCAGCAGCGTGGCTAGCGGGAGGTACGAGCAGTACTTC

V: TRBV5-1
D: .
J: TRBJ1-1
CDR3: CASSGTGKEAFF
DNA: TGCGCCAGCAGCGGAACCGGGAAAGAAGCTTTCTTT

V: TRBV27
D: .
J: TRBJ1-5
CDR3: CASRSTVFSNQPQHF
DNA: TGTGCCAGCAGATCAACAGTGTTCAGCAATCAGCCCCAGCATTTT

V: TRBV5-1
D: .
J: TRBJ1-1
CDR3: CASSLDQGISEAFF
DNA: TGCGCCAGCAGCTTGGACCAGGGAATCTCTGAAGCTTTCTTT

V: TRBV11-3
D: TRBD1
J: TRBJ2-3
CDR3: CASSARSGGGTDTQYF
DNA: TGTGCCAGCAGCGCGCGATCAGGGGGAGGCACAGATACGCAGTATTTT

V: TRBV9
D: .
J: TRBJ1-1
CDR3: CASSTNQGTEAFF
DNA: TGTGCCAGCAGCACCAACCAGGGGACTGAAGCTTTCTTT

V: TRBV30
D: .
J: TRBJ1-2
CDR3: CAWSEIGQSYGYTF
DNA: TGTGCCTGGAGTGAAATTGGACAGTCCTATGGCTACACCTTC

V: TRBV11-2
D: TRBD1
J: TRBJ2-7
CDR3: CASSRDSGHLRVYEQYF
DNA: TGTGCCAGCAGCCGGGACAGTGGGCATCTCAGGGTCTACGAGCAGTACTTC

V: TRBV5-1
D: TRBD1
J: TRBJ2-2
CDR3: CASSLIIQGWSNTGELFF
DNA: TGCGCCAGCAGCTTAATTATACAGGGGTGGTCTAACACCGGGGAGCTGTTTTTT

V: TRBV7-9
D: .
J: TRBJ2-1
CDR3: CASSFLGIYNEQFF
DNA: TGTGCCAGCAGCTTCCTCGGGATATATAATGAGCAGTTCTTC

V: TRBV25-1
D: .
J: TRBJ2-3
CDR3: CASRPDRAADTQYF
DNA: TGTGCCAGCAGACCGGACAGAGCTGCAGATACGCAGTATTTT